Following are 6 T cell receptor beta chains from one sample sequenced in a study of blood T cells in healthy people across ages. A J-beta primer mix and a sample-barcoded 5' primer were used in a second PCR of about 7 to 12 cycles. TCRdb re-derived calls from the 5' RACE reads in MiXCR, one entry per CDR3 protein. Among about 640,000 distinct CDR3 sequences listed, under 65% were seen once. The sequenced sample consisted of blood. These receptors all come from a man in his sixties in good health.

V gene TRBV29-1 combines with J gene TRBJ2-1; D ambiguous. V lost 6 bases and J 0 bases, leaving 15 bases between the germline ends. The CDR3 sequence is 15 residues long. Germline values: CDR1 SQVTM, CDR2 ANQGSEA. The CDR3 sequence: CSVPQIPSSYNEQFF. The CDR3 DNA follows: TGCAGCGTGCCCCAGATTCCTAGCTCCTACAATGAGCAGTTCTTC.

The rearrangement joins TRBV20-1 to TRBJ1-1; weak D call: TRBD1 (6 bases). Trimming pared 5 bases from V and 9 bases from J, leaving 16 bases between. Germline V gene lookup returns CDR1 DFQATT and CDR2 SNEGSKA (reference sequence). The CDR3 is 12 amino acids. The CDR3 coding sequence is TGCAGTGCTCAGGGCGGGGGCCTCCAAGCTTTCTTT. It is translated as CSAQGGGLQAFF.

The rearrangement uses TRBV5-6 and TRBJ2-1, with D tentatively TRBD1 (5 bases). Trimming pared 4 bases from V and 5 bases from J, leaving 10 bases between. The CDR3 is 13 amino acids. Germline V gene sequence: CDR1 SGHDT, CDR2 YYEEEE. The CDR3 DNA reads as TGTGCCAGCAGCCGCAGGGTGAACAATGAGCAGTTCTTC. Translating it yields CASSRRVNNEQFF.

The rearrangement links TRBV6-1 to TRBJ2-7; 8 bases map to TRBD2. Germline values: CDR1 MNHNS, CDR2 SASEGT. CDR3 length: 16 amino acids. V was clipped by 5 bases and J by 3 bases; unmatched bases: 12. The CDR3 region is CASSPHGGASNYEQYF. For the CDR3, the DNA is TGTGCCAGCAGTCCCCACGGGGGGGCCTCAAACTACGAGCAGTACTTC.

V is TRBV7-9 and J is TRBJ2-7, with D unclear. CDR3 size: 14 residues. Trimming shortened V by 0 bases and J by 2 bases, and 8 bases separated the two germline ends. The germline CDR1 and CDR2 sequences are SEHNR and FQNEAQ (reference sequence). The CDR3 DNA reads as TGTGCCAGCAGCTTAGCTCTGGCCCCCTACGAGCAGTACTTC. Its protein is CASSLALAPYEQYF.

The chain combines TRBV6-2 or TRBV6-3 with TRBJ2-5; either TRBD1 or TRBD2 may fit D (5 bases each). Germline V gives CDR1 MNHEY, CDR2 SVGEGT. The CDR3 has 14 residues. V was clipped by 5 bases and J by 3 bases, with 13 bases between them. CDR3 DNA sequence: TGTGCCAGCAGTGGGACCACCTGGAAAGAGACCCAGTACTTC. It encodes CASSGTTWKETQYF.